The source of this TCR beta chain is a study of CD8+ T cells in alopecia areata (dated by TCRdb to between 2018 and 2020). Regarding the research as a whole: The treated patients, all with moderate-to-severe alopecia areata, were enrolled in an open-label pilot trial of oral tofacitinib given at 5 to 10 mg twice daily. Tofacitinib was administered for 6 to 18 months, and 6 months of follow-up off drug were then conducted to assess delayed response and recurrence. The SALT score, which quantifies the percentage of affected scalp surface area, was used to measure disease severity in treated patients. High-throughput TCRbeta sequencing was used to examine T cell clonal expansion in alopecia areata in both the C3H/HeJ mouse model and human patients. On the human side, TCRbeta sequencing was run on scalp tissue and on sorted CD4+ and CD8+ peripheral blood T cells from healthy controls and from alopecia areata patients with either patchy or totalis/universalis disease. Biopsies were taken from tofacitinib-treated patients at baseline and at 4 and 24 weeks of treatment, and a later scalp biopsy was taken in several of the tofacitinib-treated patients. Scalp clonality was compared among normal scalp (n=4), patchy alopecia areata scalp (n=8), and alopecia totalis/universalis scalp (n=8). RNA was extracted with the PAXgene miRNA kit for fixed scalp, the miRNeasy kit for PBMCs, and the RNeasy kit for mouse skin. TCRbeta CDR3 regions were amplified by immunoSEQ multiplex PCR with 35 Vbeta forward and 13 Jbeta reverse primers.

What the authors observed across the whole study: Shared TCR sequences between patients were less evident than in mice, which may be partly attributable to HLA diversity in the patient population. Tofacitinib significantly lowered scalp clonality and the number of expanded CD8+ clones among the top 100 scalp clones. Because the treated cohort was small and had only one nonresponder, larger studies are needed to examine links between baseline CD8+ expansion and response. Unlike mouse skin, where gammadelta T cells dominate, normal human skin contains resident alphabeta T cells that get sequenced too, which complicates analysis of the scalp TCR repertoire. During tofacitinib treatment, many expanded lesional clones stuck around in both scalp and blood, and this persistence may partly explain why relapse happens after treatment is stopped. Higher clonality and more expanded CD8+ clones were observed in lesional scalp than in normal scalp, particularly in alopecia totalis/universalis, a finding suggestive of antigenic drive.

Only a few counts were recorded for this clone. It has no known antigen specificity. No per-base quality is available; no much larger clone lies one base away. Sample time point, as interpreted from the label and publication: more than three weeks on oral tofacitinib. The treatment or condition label for this specimen denotes: oral pan-JAK inhibitor, 5-10 mg twice daily. Peripheral blood and lesional scalp punch biopsies were obtained from patients with alopecia areata. PBMCs were isolated by density centrifugation and stained for CD3, CD4 and CD8, after which CD4+ and CD8+ T cells were sorted on a FACSAria. The library relied on the immunoSEQ multiplex PCR assay. For TCR sequencing, RNA was extracted from every sample and reverse transcribed into cDNA to serve as template. SuperScript III was used to make first-strand cDNA, primed with a 2:1 mix of oligo-dT and random hexamers. A synthetic immune receptor repertoire was used to gauge amplification bias, and whatever bias remained was removed computationally. The study's own analysis went as follows. After raw reads were preprocessed to remove errors, the CDR3 was defined following IMGT conventions as running from the conserved cysteine to phenylalanine. Clonality was calculated as 1 minus Shannon entropy normalized by log2 of the number of productive unique TCRs. Whether each scalp clone was CD4 or CD8 was inferred by checking scalp TCRbeta sequences against the CD4 and CD8 repertoires from sorted blood. TCRdb's version of the immuneACCESS table is confined to in-frame rearrangements and falls short of the full clone set. An unresolved V gene accounts for under half of the shortfall where checked; the remainder is of unknown origin. That table gives V, J and clone size, and the DNA gave D and trimming. The sample includes 200,000 to 250,000 clones, with about 58% observed a single time. The ten largest clones represent more than 1.5% of the sample.

Source: CD4+ T cells sorted from blood, taken at week 4, from a patient treated with tofacitinib. The origin of this receptor is a human donor with alopecia areata.

The DNA sequence is TGTGCCAGCAGTGCAAGAGAGGACTCGAATGCTTTCTTT. Its protein is CASSAREDSNAFF. The rearranged segments are TRBV6-1 and TRBJ1-1, with the D gene too uncertain to name. Inclusive of the bounding cysteine and phenylalanine, the CDR3 is 13 residues long. CDR3 DNA is the only sequence kept; it has 39 bases, read in frame from the first base. V drops 4 bases and J drops 11 bases, leaving 17 bases in between. Via the germline V gene, CDR1 is MNHNS and CDR2 SASEGT.